This is a list of T cell receptor beta chains from one sample in a study of blood T cell repertoires in COVID-19. The data were produced by immunoSEQ multiplex PCR, yet TCRdb's version contains in-frame clones alone and is incomplete. The sample has about 150,000 clones; around 81% are singletons. What was sequenced was peripheral blood. These receptors were collected from a man in his 70s who had recovered from COVID-19. CDR3s include the opening cysteine and the closing phenylalanine or tryptophan. The D gene is left open where the match is weak. A clone size is listed for some rows: how often the clone was seen (once, few, many), or a class if it is expanded.

CDR3aa,CDR3nt,d_gene,v_gene,j_gene,abundance
CASSLAGRDRNTGELFF,TGCGCCAGCAGCTTGGCCGGACGCGACAGAAACACCGGGGAGCTGTTTTTT,.,TRBV5-1,TRBJ2-2,once
CASSSGQGQPWAFF,TGTGCCAGCAGCTCAGGACAGGGACAACCATGGGCTTTCTTT,TRBD1,TRBV5-4,TRBJ1-1,.
CASRTLGGGRYEQYF,TGTGCCAGCAGGACCTTGGGTGGCGGTAGGTACGAGCAGTACTTC,.,TRBV6-5,TRBJ2-7,.
CASSDSLRQGRNSPLHF,TGTGCCAGTAGTGATTCCCTAAGACAGGGGAGGAATTCACCCCTCCACTTT,TRBD1,TRBV19,TRBJ1-6,.
CASSVSRAGETQYF,TGTGCCAGCAGCGTATCAAGGGCGGGGGAGACCCAGTACTTC,.,TRBV9,TRBJ2-5,once
CASSALAESTDTQYF,TGTGCCAGCAGCGCCCTAGCGGAAAGCACAGATACGCAGTATTTT,TRBD2,TRBV7-9,TRBJ2-3,.
CASSSTWEGYGYTF,TGTGCCAGCAGCTCCACGTGGGAGGGCTATGGCTACACCTTC,.,TRBV9,TRBJ1-2,.
CASSLGLAFNEQYF,TGTGCCAGCAGTTTGGGACTAGCGTTCAACGAGCAGTACTTC,TRBD2,TRBV28,TRBJ2-7,.
CASSSGTVFWGYTF,TGTGCCAGCAGCTCTGGGACAGTATTTTGGGGCTACACCTTC,TRBD1,TRBV5-4,TRBJ1-2,.
CASSLSSGSMNTEAFF,TGTGCCAGCAGCTTGTCCTCCGGGTCTATGAACACTGAAGCTTTCTTT,.,TRBV13,TRBJ1-1,.
CASSLRLAGENEQFF,TGCGCCAGCAGCTTGCGGCTAGCGGGAGAGAATGAGCAGTTCTTC,TRBD2,TRBV5-1,TRBJ2-1,.
CASSRDFSYEQYF,TGTGCCAGCAGTCGGGACTTCTCCTACGAGCAGTACTTC,.,TRBV3-1/TRBV3-2,TRBJ2-7,once
CASSSTSGGYGTEAFF,TGTGCCAGCAGCTCTACCTCAGGGGGCTACGGCACTGAAGCTTTCTTT,TRBD1,TRBV7-9,TRBJ1-1,.
CASSQDPGNAHNEQFF,TGCGCCAGCAGCCAAGATCCCGGTAATGCCCACAATGAGCAGTTCTTC,.,TRBV4-1,TRBJ2-1,.
CATHGQLYGYTF,TGTGCCACCCATGGACAGCTCTATGGCTACACCTTC,.,TRBV24-1,TRBJ1-2,.
CASSYGQYEQYF,TGTGCCAGCAGTTACGGACAGTACGAGCAGTACTTC,.,TRBV6-2/TRBV6-3,TRBJ2-7,once
CASSYDSPYGYTF,TGTGCCAGCAGTTATGACAGCCCATATGGCTACACCTTC,.,TRBV6-6,TRBJ1-2,.
CASSPGGLAGLSSYEQYF,TGCGCCAGCAGCCCCGGGGGACTAGCGGGACTAAGCTCCTACGAGCAGTACTTC,TRBD2,TRBV4-1,TRBJ2-7,.
CASSTSGNSYNEQFF,TGCGCCAGTAGTACTAGCGGGAACTCCTACAATGAGCAGTTCTTC,TRBD2,TRBV19,TRBJ2-1,once
CASTGAGGAGTEAFF,TGTGCCAGCACGGGGGCAGGGGGCGCGGGGACTGAAGCTTTCTTT,TRBD1,TRBV9,TRBJ1-1,.
CASSPGGGTNTEAFF,TGTGCCAGCAGCCCAGGTGGGGGGACGAACACTGAAGCTTTCTTT,.,TRBV9,TRBJ1-1,few
CASSQGRTGISKLFF,TGCGCCAGCAGCCAAGGTCGGACAGGGATCTCAAAACTGTTTTTT,TRBD1,TRBV4-3,TRBJ1-4,.
CASSLIEGVGSPLHF,TGTGCCAGCAGCTTAATAGAGGGGGTTGGTTCACCCCTCCACTTT,.,TRBV7-2,TRBJ1-6,few
CASSYSTGPNYGYTF,TGTGCCAGCAGTTATTCGACAGGGCCTAACTATGGCTACACCTTC,TRBD1,TRBV6-5,TRBJ1-2,.
CASSPHLDTLNTEAFF,TGTGCCAGCAGCCCGCACCTGGACACCCTTAACACTGAAGCTTTCTTT,.,TRBV7-8,TRBJ1-1,.
CASSLMVGQGLDEQFF,TGTGCCAGCAGCTTAATGGTGGGACAGGGGCTAGATGAGCAGTTCTTC,TRBD1,TRBV7-6,TRBJ2-1,.
CASSQGAGEYGYTF,TGTGCCAGCTCACAGGGGGCTGGTGAATATGGCTACACCTTC,TRBD1,TRBV28,TRBJ1-2,.
CASTRLRTDTQYF,TGTGCCAGCACCCGGCTGAGGACAGATACGCAGTATTTT,.,TRBV2,TRBJ2-3,.
CASSATGQGAGYEQYF,TGTGCCAGCAGCGCGACAGGACAGGGGGCTGGTTACGAGCAGTACTTC,TRBD1,TRBV7-6,TRBJ2-7,once
CAISEYGGRETQYF,TGTGCCATCAGTGAGTACGGGGGTCGGGAGACCCAGTACTTC,.,TRBV10-3,TRBJ2-5,.
CASSLGTGSVNEQFF,TGCGCCAGCAGCTTGGGGACAGGGAGTGTCAATGAGCAGTTCTTC,TRBD1,TRBV5-1,TRBJ2-1,.
CASSPPSLAARGEQYF,TGTGCCAGCTCACCACCGTCTCTAGCCGCTCGGGGTGAGCAGTACTTC,.,TRBV18,TRBJ2-7,.
CSVDYGGGTDTQYF,TGCAGCGTTGACTATGGGGGGGGCACAGATACGCAGTATTTT,TRBD2,TRBV29-1,TRBJ2-3,.
CASSPRGGRYYEQYF,TGTGCCAGCAGCCCAAGGGGCGGGAGGTACTACGAGCAGTACTTC,TRBD2,TRBV7-2,TRBJ2-7,.
CASSEWQEQYF,TGTGCCAGCAGTGAATGGCAGGAGCAGTACTTC,.,TRBV2,TRBJ2-7,.
CAWSARGNQPQHF,TGTGCCTGGAGCGCCAGGGGCAATCAGCCCCAGCATTTT,.,TRBV30,TRBJ1-5,.
CASRFVEGGTIIEAFF,TGTGCAAGTCGCTTCGTCGAGGGCGGGACGATAATAGAAGCTTTCTTT,.,TRBV12-2,TRBJ1-1,.
CASSLTMTGENEKLFF,TGTGCCAGCAGTTTAACTATGACAGGGGAAAATGAAAAACTGTTTTTT,TRBD1,TRBV28,TRBJ1-4,.
CASSPRTSGPYEQYF,TGTGCCAGCAGCCCACGGACTAGCGGTCCCTACGAGCAGTACTTC,TRBD2,TRBV2,TRBJ2-7,.
CAISEVGQSDEQFF,TGTGCCATCAGTGAAGTGGGACAATCCGATGAGCAGTTCTTC,.,TRBV10-3,TRBJ2-1,.
CASSLGGAGNSPLHF,TGTGCCAGCAGCCTCGGAGGGGCTGGGAATTCACCCCTCCACTTT,.,TRBV7-8,TRBJ1-6,.
CASSIGQGSTDTQYF,TGCGCCAGCAGCATCGGACAGGGGAGCACAGATACGCAGTATTTT,TRBD1,TRBV5-1,TRBJ2-3,.
CASSVGSQPQHF,TGTGCCAGCAGTGTGGGGAGTCAGCCCCAGCATTTT,.,TRBV2,TRBJ1-5,.
CASSYQFGTEAFF,TGTGCCAGCAGTTACCAGTTTGGCACTGAAGCTTTCTTT,.,TRBV6-2/TRBV6-3,TRBJ1-1,.
CASSLVSGDYMNTEAFF,TGTGCCAGCAGTTTAGTGTCAGGGGACTACATGAACACTGAAGCTTTCTTT,.,TRBV28,TRBJ1-1,.
CSAPRRVEAFF,TGCAGTGCTCCACGGAGAGTTGAAGCTTTCTTT,.,TRBV20-1,TRBJ1-1,.
CASRSTPGLAGGPGEQFF,TGTGCCAGCAGGTCTACCCCGGGACTAGCGGGAGGGCCCGGTGAGCAGTTCTTC,TRBD2,TRBV7-8,TRBJ2-1,few
CASRPGVNTEAFF,TGTGCCAGCAGGCCAGGGGTGAACACTGAAGCTTTCTTT,.,TRBV28,TRBJ1-1,.
CASSPGVRNQPQHF,TGTGCCAGCAGTCCGGGGGTTCGTAATCAGCCCCAGCATTTT,.,TRBV25-1,TRBJ1-5,.
CASSGGLAAYEQYF,TGCGCCAGCAGCGGGGGACTAGCAGCCTACGAGCAGTACTTC,TRBD2,TRBV5-1,TRBJ2-7,few
CASSLDNNQPQHF,TGTGCCAGCAGCCTGGACAACAATCAGCCCCAGCATTTT,.,TRBV12-3/TRBV12-4,TRBJ1-5,.
CASRNSGRSPYEQYF,TGTGCCAGCAGAAATAGCGGCAGATCCCCCTACGAGCAGTACTTC,.,TRBV13,TRBJ2-7,few
CASNPYPGLGGIYTQYF,TGTGCCAGCAATCCCTACCCCGGGTTAGGAGGAATATATACGCAGTATTTT,.,TRBV2,TRBJ2-3,.
CASSLGRGPGVGQETQYF,TGTGCCAGCAGCTTAGGACGGGGTCCAGGGGTGGGCCAGGAGACCCAGTACTTC,.,TRBV7-3,TRBJ2-5,.
CASSDAFSGDYNEQFF,TGTGCCAGCAGTGATGCTTTCAGCGGAGACTACAATGAGCAGTTCTTC,.,TRBV25-1,TRBJ2-1,many
CASSQLPRDRGAAAFF,TGTGCCAGCAGTCAACTTCCGAGAGACAGGGGGGCCGCCGCTTTCTTT,TRBD1,TRBV6-2/TRBV6-3,TRBJ1-1,many
CASSQDISGGTDTQYF,TGTGCCAGCAGCCAAGATATAAGCGGGGGCACAGATACGCAGTATTTT,TRBD2,TRBV3-1/TRBV3-2,TRBJ2-3,.
CASSLLRLANNEQYF,TGTGCCAGCAGTCTCCTCCGACTAGCCAACAACGAGCAGTACTTC,TRBD2,TRBV28,TRBJ2-7,.
CASSVAGWERGYEQFF,TGTGCCAGCAGTGTTGCAGGGTGGGAAAGGGGCTATGAGCAGTTCTTC,.,TRBV2,TRBJ2-1,.
CASSPGWGLNEKLFF,TGCGCCAGCAGCCCTGGCTGGGGGCTTAATGAAAAACTGTTTTTT,.,TRBV5-1,TRBJ1-4,.